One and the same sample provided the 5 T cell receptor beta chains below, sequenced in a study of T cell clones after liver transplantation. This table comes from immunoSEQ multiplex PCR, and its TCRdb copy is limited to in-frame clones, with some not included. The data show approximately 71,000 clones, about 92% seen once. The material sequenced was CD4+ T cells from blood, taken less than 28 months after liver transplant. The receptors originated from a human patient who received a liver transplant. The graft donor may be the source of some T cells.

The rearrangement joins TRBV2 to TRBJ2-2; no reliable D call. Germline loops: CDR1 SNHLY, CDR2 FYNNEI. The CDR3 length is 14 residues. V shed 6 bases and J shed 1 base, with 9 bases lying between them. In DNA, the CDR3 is TGTGCCAGCAGGCCCGGAAAGAACACCGGGGAGCTGTTTTTT. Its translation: CASRPGKNTGELFF.

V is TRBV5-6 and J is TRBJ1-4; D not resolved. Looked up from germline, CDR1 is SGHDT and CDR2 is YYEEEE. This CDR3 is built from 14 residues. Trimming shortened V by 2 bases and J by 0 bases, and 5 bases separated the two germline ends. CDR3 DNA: TGTGCCAGCAGCTTTGATGCAACTAATGAAAAACTGTTTTTT. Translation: CASSFDATNEKLFF.

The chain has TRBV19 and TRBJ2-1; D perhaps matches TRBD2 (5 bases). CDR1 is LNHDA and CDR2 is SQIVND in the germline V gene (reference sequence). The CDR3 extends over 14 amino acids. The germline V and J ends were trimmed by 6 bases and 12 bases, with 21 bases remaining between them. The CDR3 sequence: CASSEIRGQRGQFF. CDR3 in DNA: TGTGCCAGTAGCGAAATACGAGGGCAGAGAGGGCAGTTCTTC.

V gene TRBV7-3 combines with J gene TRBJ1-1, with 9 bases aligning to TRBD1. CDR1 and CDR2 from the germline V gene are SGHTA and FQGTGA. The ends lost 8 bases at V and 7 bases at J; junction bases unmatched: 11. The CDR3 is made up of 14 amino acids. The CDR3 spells CASLRGQGSIEAFF. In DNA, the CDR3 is TGTGCCAGCCTCCGGGGACAGGGCTCGATTGAAGCTTTCTTT.

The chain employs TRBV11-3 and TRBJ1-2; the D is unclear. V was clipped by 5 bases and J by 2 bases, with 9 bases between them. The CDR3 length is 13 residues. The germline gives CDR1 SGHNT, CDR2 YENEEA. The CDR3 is CASSPGRNYGYTF. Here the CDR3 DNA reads TGTGCCAGCAGCCCTGGCAGAAACTATGGCTACACCTTC.